Below are 21 T cell receptor beta chains sequenced from a single sample in a study of blood T cell repertoires in COVID-19. The method was immunoSEQ multiplex PCR; TCRdb's version includes in-frame clones alone and lacks a portion of them. In the table there are about 49,000 clones, 80% to 90% of which are singletons. The specimen was peripheral blood. These receptors originate from a woman aged 55-69 years with acute or convalescent COVID-19.

This chain links TRBV5-1 with TRBJ1-1, with D perhaps TRBD1 (5 bases). The CDR3 has 13 residues. The germline V and J ends were trimmed by 2 bases and 4 bases, with 9 bases remaining between them. CDR1 is SGHRS, CDR2 YFSETQ, per germline. The CDR3 sequence: CASSLVQGTEAFF. DNA for the CDR3: TGCGCCAGCAGCTTAGTGCAGGGCACTGAAGCTTTCTTT.

The rearrangement links TRBV28 to TRBJ1-2; 7 bases match TRBD1. V shed 7 bases, J shed 0 bases, and the junction held 5 bases outside the gene matches. CDR3 length: 14 residues. Germline V gene data show CDR1 as MDHEN and CDR2 as SYDVKM. The CDR3 DNA sequence: TGTGCCAGCAAGGAAGGGGGCCCTAACTATGGCTACACCTTC. Translating it yields CASKEGGPNYGYTF.

This chain joins TRBV29-1 and TRBJ1-1, with D possibly being TRBD1 (5 bases). Germline-derived CDR1 and CDR2 are SQVTM and ANQGSEA. Trimming left V 6 bases short and J 6 bases short, with 20 bases between. This CDR3 contains 14 residues. The CDR3 spells CSVGSGAQGAEAFF. DNA of the CDR3: TGCAGCGTCGGATCGGGAGCCCAGGGCGCTGAAGCTTTCTTT.

This chain joins TRBV5-1 and TRBJ2-2; D possibly corresponds to TRBD1 (5 bases). Trimming pared 3 bases from V and 2 bases from J, leaving 14 bases between. The CDR3 has 16 amino acids. Per germline, CDR1 SGHRS and CDR2 YFSETQ. CDR3 residues: CASSSLGQVNTGELFF. Written as DNA, the CDR3 is TGCGCCAGCAGCTCCCTGGGGCAAGTTAACACCGGGGAGCTGTTTTTT.

The V gene is TRBV6-6, the J gene TRBJ2-5, with D uncertain. Germline-derived CDR1 and CDR2 are MNHNY and SVGAGI (reference sequence). The germline V and J ends were trimmed by 7 bases and 5 bases, with 14 bases remaining between them. The CDR3 has 13 amino acids. CDR3 protein: CASIRGLYETQYF. As DNA, the CDR3 is TGTGCCAGCATCCGCGGCCTTTACGAGACCCAGTACTTC.

The CDR3 region is CASSPSTRTDTQYF. The CDR3 region has the DNA TGTGCCAGCTCACCGAGCACTCGCACAGATACGCAGTATTTT. The chain employs TRBV18 and TRBJ2-3; D ambiguous. The germline V and J ends were trimmed by 3 bases and 1 base, with 8 bases remaining between them. The CDR3 covers 14 residues. Per the germline V gene, CDR1 is KGHSH and CDR2 is LQKENI.

V gene TRBV19 combines with J gene TRBJ1-5; D is perhaps TRBD1 (5 bases). This CDR3 is built from 14 residues. V lost 4 bases and J 6 bases, leaving 13 bases between the germline ends. CDR1 LNHDA and CDR2 SQIVND come from the germline V gene (reference sequence). CDR3 sequence: CASSNQPGGQPQHF. DNA of the CDR3: TGTGCCAGTAGTAATCAGCCGGGGGGTCAGCCCCAGCATTTT.

This chain uses TRBV13 with TRBJ2-6; D gene ambiguous. CDR3 length equals 15 residues. V was shortened by 6 bases and J by 0 bases, with 9 bases between the two germline ends. From germline, CDR1 is PRHDT and CDR2 FYEKMQ (reference sequence). The CDR3 region has the DNA TGTGCCAGCAGTTCTCAGGACTCTGGGGCCAACGTCCTGACTTTC. This sequence encodes CASSSQDSGANVLTF.

The rearrangement uses TRBV24-1 and TRBJ1-1; weak D call: TRBD1 (6 bases). With 0 bases removed from V and 10 bases from J, the gap between germline ends came to 11 bases. Germline CDR1 and CDR2: KGHDR and SFDVKD. This CDR3 contains 13 residues. CDR3 residues: CATSDLGRGRAFF. The CDR3 DNA reads as TGTGCCACCAGTGATTTGGGCAGGGGAAGAGCTTTCTTT.

The chain recombines TRBV5-1 with TRBJ2-1, with TRBD2 matching 7 bases. V was clipped by 0 bases and J by 4 bases; unmatched bases: 10. Germline V gene sequence: CDR1 SGHRS, CDR2 YFSETQ. The CDR3 loop spans 17 amino acids. The CDR3 sequence: CASSLGASGTFYNEQFF. CDR3 nucleotides: TGCGCCAGCAGCTTGGGGGCTAGCGGTACATTTTACAATGAGCAGTTCTTC.

The chain has TRBV5-6 and TRBJ2-3; 10 positions agree with TRBD2. Germline CDR1 reads SGHDT; CDR2 reads YYEEEE. CDR3 size: 15 residues. Trimming took 2 bases from V and 5 from J; bases not matched to a gene: 5. CDR3 residues: CASSFLAGDGDTQYF. Written as DNA, the CDR3 is TGTGCCAGCAGCTTTCTAGCGGGGGACGGAGATACGCAGTATTTT.

The chain employs TRBV2 and TRBJ2-6, with 10 positions matching TRBD1. J gave up 2 bases and V 8 bases, and 6 bases lay outside the gene matches. Per the germline V gene, CDR1 is SNHLY and CDR2 is FYNNEI. The CDR3 is made up of 16 amino acids. The CDR3 is CASDRGLNAGANVLTF. The CDR3 DNA follows: TGTGCCAGCGACAGGGGGCTAAACGCTGGGGCCAACGTCCTGACTTTC.

J is TRBJ1-4 and V is TRBV25-1, with D unclear. V was clipped by 3 bases and J by 8 bases, with 19 bases between them. The length of the CDR3 is 16 residues. The germline V gene encodes CDR1 MGHDK and CDR2 SYGVNS. The CDR3 loop is CASSDHVTRMEEKLFF. The CDR3 region has the DNA TGTGCCAGCAGTGACCATGTAACCAGGATGGAAGAAAAACTGTTTTTT. The whole variable domain, remainder taken from reference TRBV25-1 and TRBJ1-4, is EADIYQTPRYLVIGTGKKITLECSQTMGHDKMYWYQQDPGMELHLIHYSYGVNSTEKGDLSSESTVSRIRTEHFPLTLESARPSHTSQYLCASSDHVTRMEEKLFFGSGTQLSVL.

This clone was counted a single time. This chain joins TRBV9 and TRBJ2-1; possible D gene TRBD2, 5 bases. V was trimmed by 4 bases and J by 3 bases, leaving 11 bases between them. The CDR3 runs 14 residues. Per the germline V gene, CDR1 is SGDLS and CDR2 is YYNGEE. The CDR3 loop reads CASSPSDYYNEQFF. The CDR3, as DNA: TGTGCCAGCAGCCCGTCCGACTACTACAATGAGCAGTTCTTC.

This clone has a single count. The rearrangement uses TRBV24-1 and TRBJ2-1; 11 nucleotides match TRBD1. CDR3 size: 17 residues. Germline V lookup: CDR1 KGHDR, CDR2 SFDVKD. Losses at the gene ends were 5 bases for V and 6 bases for J; bases not matched to a gene: 11. In nucleotides, the CDR3 is TGTGCCACCAGTGGGGCTCCCGGGACAGGGGGGACCAATGAGCAGTTCTTC. Its protein is CATSGAPGTGGTNEQFF.

This sequence joins TRBV6-5 and TRBJ2-1; TRBD2 matches at 8 bases. CDR1 and CDR2 (germline): MNHEY, SVGAGI. V lost 0 bases and J lost 10; bases outside the gene matches: 8. This CDR3 has 15 residues. In DNA form, the CDR3 reads TGTGCCAGCAGTTACTCGGCGGGAGGAACTAAAGAGCAGTTCTTC. Translating gives CASSYSAGGTKEQFF.

This clone is a singleton in its sample. The chain employs TRBV19 and TRBJ1-1, with TRBD1 matching 9 bases. Germline values: CDR1 LNHDA, CDR2 SQIVND (reference sequence). V was pared by 2 bases and J by 7 bases, with 14 bases of the junction left unmatched. The length of the CDR3 is 17 residues. CDR3 DNA sequence: TGTGCCAGTAGTATACCGGTGGCCGGGACAGGGACGGTTGAAGCTTTCTTT. Translation gives CASSIPVAGTGTVEAFF.

The V and J genes are TRBV6-6 and TRBJ1-5; perhaps TRBD1 as D (6 bases). In germline, CDR1 is MNHNY, CDR2 SVGAGI (reference sequence). This CDR3 has 15 residues. V shed 2 bases and J shed 2 bases, with 10 bases lying between them. The CDR3: CASSYGGAGNQPQHF. Here the CDR3 DNA reads TGTGCCAGCAGTTACGGGGGGGCTGGCAATCAGCCCCAGCATTTT.

Details on this clone: This sample also contains other DNA sequences that code for the same CDR3. V is TRBV24-1 and J is TRBJ1-1, with D uncertain. This CDR3 has 13 residues. V shed 5 bases and J shed 1 base, with 7 bases lying between them. Germline CDR1 is KGHDR and CDR2 is SFDVKD. The CDR3 spells CATSGGGNTEAFF. As DNA, the CDR3 is TGTGCCACCAGTGGGGGAGGGAACACTGAAGCTTTCTTT.

This chain connects TRBV24-1 to TRBJ2-5; D unclear. This CDR3 has 12 amino acids. Per the germline V gene, CDR1 is KGHDR and CDR2 is SFDVKD. V shed 4 bases and J shed 4 bases, with 6 bases lying between them. In DNA, the CDR3 is TGTGCCACCAGTGAAGCTACAGAGACCCAGTACTTC. The encoded protein is CATSEATETQYF.

This sequence joins TRBV5-1 and TRBJ1-1; D gene uncertain. The CDR3 spans 12 residues. Germline V CDR1 and CDR2: SGHRS, YFSETQ. Trimming left V 1 base short and J 11 bases short, with 12 bases between. CDR3: CASSLTEGLAFF. The DNA of the CDR3 is TGCGCCAGCAGCTTGACAGAGGGCCTGGCTTTCTTT.